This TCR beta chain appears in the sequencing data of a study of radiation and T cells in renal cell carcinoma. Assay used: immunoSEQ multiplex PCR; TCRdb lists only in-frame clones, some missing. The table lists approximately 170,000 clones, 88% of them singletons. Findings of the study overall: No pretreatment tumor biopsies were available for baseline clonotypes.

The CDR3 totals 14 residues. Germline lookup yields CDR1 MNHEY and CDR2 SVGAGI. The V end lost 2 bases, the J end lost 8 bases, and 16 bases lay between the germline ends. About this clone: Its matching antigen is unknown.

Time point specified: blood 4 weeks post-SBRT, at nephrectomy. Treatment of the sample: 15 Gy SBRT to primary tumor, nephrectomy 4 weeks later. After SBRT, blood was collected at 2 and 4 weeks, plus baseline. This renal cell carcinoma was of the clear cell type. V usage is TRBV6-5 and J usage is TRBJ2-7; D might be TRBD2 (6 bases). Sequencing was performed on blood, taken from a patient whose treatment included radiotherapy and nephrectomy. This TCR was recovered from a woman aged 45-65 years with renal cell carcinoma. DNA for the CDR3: TGTGCCAGCAGTTACATGGACGGAGGGGTGCAGCAGTACTTC. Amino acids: CASSYMDGGVQQYF.